The clone carrying this T cell receptor beta chain was detected many times. Its antigen is as yet unknown. The sample is drawn from a study of T cell repertoires in cytomegalovirus infection. About the study: Shared public TCR beta signatures pointed to both CMV infection and a matching HLA type. Study results and limitations: Summed frequency of public TCR beta families distinguished CMV carriers with the relevant HLA. Across the ex vivo response, the dominant clonotypes were HLA-C-restricted CMV-specific TCR beta clonotypes.

CDR1 is SGHTA, CDR2 FQGNSA, per germline. V was clipped by 0 bases and J by 7 bases, with 10 bases between them. The CDR3 consists of 15 residues. Each CDR3 protein is one row after TCRdb ran MiXCR on the reads. The table includes around 450,000 distinct CDR3 sequences, approximately 31% detected once. This receptor was obtained from a human donor in good health (CMV status not recorded). Some clones in this sample may be carry-over from other donors' samples. The chain has TRBV7-2 and TRBJ1-6; possible D gene TRBD1, 6 bases. The sequenced sample was PBMCs. The CDR3 DNA reads as TGTGCCAGCAGCTTAGCTCGGGGGGCGAATTCACCCCTCCACTTT. The encoded protein is CASSLARGANSPLHF. The full variable domain, with the rest looked up from reference TRBV7-2 and TRBJ1-6, is GAGVSQSPSNKVTEKGKDVELRCDPISGHTALYWYRQSLGQGLEFLIYFQGNSAPDKSGLPSDRFSAERTGGSVSTLTIQRTQQEDSAVYLCASSLARGANSPLHFGNGTRLTVT.